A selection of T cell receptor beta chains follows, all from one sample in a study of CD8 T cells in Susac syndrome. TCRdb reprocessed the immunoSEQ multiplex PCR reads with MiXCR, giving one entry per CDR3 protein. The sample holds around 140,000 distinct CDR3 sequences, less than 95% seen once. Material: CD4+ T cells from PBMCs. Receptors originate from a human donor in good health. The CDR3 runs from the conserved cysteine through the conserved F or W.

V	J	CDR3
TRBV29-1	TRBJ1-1	CSLSRGLNTEAFF
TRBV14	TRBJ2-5	CASSQTWDLKRTQYF
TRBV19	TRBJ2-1	CASSRQGGKQFF
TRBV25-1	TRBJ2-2	CASKLLNTGELFF
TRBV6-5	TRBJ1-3	CASSTQGAGNTIYF
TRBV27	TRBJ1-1	CASFSYGTEAFF
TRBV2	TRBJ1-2	CASSERSGYGYTF
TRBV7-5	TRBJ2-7	CISVPEANFLLAHEQYF
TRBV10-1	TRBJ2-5	CASSDRGRGQETQYF
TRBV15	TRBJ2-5	CATSSRPPGEETQYF
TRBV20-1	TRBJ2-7	CSAYPDAAREQYF
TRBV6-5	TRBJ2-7	CASSKDRGNYEQYF
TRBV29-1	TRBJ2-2	CSVGAGPNTGELFF
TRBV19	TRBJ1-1	CASRENTEAFF
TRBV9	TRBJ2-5	CASSVDAGGGETQYF
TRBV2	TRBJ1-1	CASSYDRNTEAFF
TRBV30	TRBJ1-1	CAWSLSGGLRTEAFF
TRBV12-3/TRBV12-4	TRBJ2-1	CASRMSLRGSGLNEQFF
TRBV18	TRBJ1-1	CASSRENTEAFF
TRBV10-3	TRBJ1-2	CAISERTPGGYTF
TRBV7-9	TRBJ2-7	CASSTPGGEQYF
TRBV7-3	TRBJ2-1	CASSLRGYGAGASYNEQFF
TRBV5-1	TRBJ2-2	CASSSGIAPTGELFF
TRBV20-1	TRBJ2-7	CSGTYGGAVSYEQYF
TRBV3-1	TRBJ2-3	CASSQGSDARMSTDTQYF
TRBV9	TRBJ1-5	CASSVGAGLDQPQHF
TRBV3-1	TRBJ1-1	CASSQNRYTEAFF
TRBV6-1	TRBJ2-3	CASSRAPGLTRLAGGGGTQYF
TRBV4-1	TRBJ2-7	CASSQEKGRQLGGWEQYF
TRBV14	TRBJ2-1	CARCNEQFF
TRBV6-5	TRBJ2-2	CASSYSGTSGSGGELFF
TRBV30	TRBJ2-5	CAWAYGGQTQYF
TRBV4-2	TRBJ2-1	CASSQGTSEYNEQFF
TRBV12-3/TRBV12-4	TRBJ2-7	CASTPGQTTYEQYF
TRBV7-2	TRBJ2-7	CASSSGLAQSGEQYF
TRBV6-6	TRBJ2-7	CASSYSGVASEQYF
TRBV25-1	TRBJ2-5	CASSEPRGGRGKFQETQYF
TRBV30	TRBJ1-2	CAFNRRSPGDGYTF
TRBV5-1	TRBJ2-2	CASSPRGQGDTGELFF
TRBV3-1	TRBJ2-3	CASSHPTSGASTDTQYF
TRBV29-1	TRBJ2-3	CSVGGGLAETDTQYF
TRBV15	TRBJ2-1	CATSRDYSGTYNEQFF
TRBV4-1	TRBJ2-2	CASSQDSGGRDGELFF
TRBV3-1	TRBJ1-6	CASSRGPGQYNSPLHF
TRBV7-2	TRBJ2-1	CASSLAGGGVYNEQFF
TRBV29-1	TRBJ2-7	CSVTGTVIYEQYF
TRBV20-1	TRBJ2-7	CSAAGTGNYEQYF
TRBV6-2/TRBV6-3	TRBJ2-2	CASTPWAEKELFF
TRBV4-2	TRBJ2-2	CASSQEGQGANTGELFF
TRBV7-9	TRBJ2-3	CASRTYDSDTQYF
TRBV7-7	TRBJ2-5	CASSRDRGRETQYF
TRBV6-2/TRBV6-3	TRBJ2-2	CASSYPLRTSQKTGELFF
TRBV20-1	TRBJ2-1	CSASQLAGGAFVRQFF
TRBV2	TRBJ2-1	CASSEAGTRHNEQFF
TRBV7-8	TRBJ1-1	CASSLYSPVGSPNTEAFF